This TCR beta chain was obtained from a study of shared clonotypes between healthy human individuals. The wider study: Donors, aged 18 to 49, were a couple of women and a few men. For every donor, three CD4 naive, three CD4 memory, two CD8 naive and one CD8 memory plates were used.

Naive CD8 cells comprised CD45RO-negative, CCR7-positively selected cells, excluding terminally differentiated effector memory CD45RA+ cells. Donors comprised healthy HIV-negative adults lacking recent acute infections or vaccinations. The CDR3 runs to 13 residues. Germline-derived CDR1 and CDR2 are SGHVS and FNYEAQ. J gave up 6 bases and V 4 bases, and 2 bases lay outside the gene matches. Sequencing was performed with immunoSEQ multiplex PCR; in TCRdb, only in-frame clones are kept and a portion is missing. The table records approximately 2,000,000 clones, 93% of them present only once. This clonotype was sampled from a man between 18 and 29 years old in good health. Some clones in this sample may be carry-over from other donors' samples. The V call is TRBV7-6, the J call TRBJ2-7, with TRBD1 identical over 11 bases. Sequences were obtained from naive CD8+ T cells from PBMCs. CDR3 sequence: CASSSGQGGEQYF. The CDR3, as DNA: TGTGCCAGCAGCTCGGGACAGGGGGGCGAGCAGTACTTC.